The rows below give T cell receptor beta chains drawn from one sample of a study of long-term antiretroviral therapy in people with HIV. Profiling relied on immunoSEQ multiplex PCR, and the TCRdb table lists in-frame clones only, not all of them. Among 25,000 to 30,000 clones, roughly 90% were seen once, and the ten largest hold less than 4.5%. The sample consisted of unsorted PBMCs, taken 3.1 years after starting antiretroviral therapy. All receptors come from a young man with HIV. The CDR3 runs from the conserved cysteine through the conserved F or W. The order of the fields is D gene, J gene, V gene, clone size, CDR3 length, CDR3 DNA, CDR3 protein. The D gene is left open where the match is weak. A row's size may be missing; if present it is once, few, many or a size class.

d_call: TRBD2; j_call: TRBJ2-2; v_call: TRBV7-2; clone_size: -; cdr3_length: 19; cdr3_nt: TGTGCCAGCAGCTTAGCCCCGGTAGCGGGGGCTGTGAACACCGGGGAGCTGTTTTTT; cdr3_aa: CASSLAPVAGAVNTGELFF
d_call: -; j_call: TRBJ1-1; v_call: TRBV4-1; clone_size: -; cdr3_length: 15; cdr3_nt: TGCGCCAGCAGCCAAGTGGGGGTAAGAAGCACTGAAGCTTTCTTT; cdr3_aa: CASSQVGVRSTEAFF
d_call: -; j_call: TRBJ2-3; v_call: TRBV27; clone_size: -; cdr3_length: 15; cdr3_nt: TGTGCCAGCAGCCCCGCCCCTAGGGGCACAGATACGCAGTATTTT; cdr3_aa: CASSPAPRGTDTQYF
d_call: -; j_call: TRBJ2-1; v_call: TRBV4-2; clone_size: -; cdr3_length: 16; cdr3_nt: TGTGCCAGCAGCCAAGAGAAGGCAGGGGGGTACAATGAGCAGTTCTTC; cdr3_aa: CASSQEKAGGYNEQFF
d_call: -; j_call: TRBJ1-1; v_call: TRBV7-2; clone_size: -; cdr3_length: 17; cdr3_nt: TGTGCCAGCAACACTATCCCCTCGCAGACTATGAACACTGAAGCTTTCTTT; cdr3_aa: CASNTIPSQTMNTEAFF
d_call: -; j_call: TRBJ2-2; v_call: TRBV6-5; clone_size: -; cdr3_length: 14; cdr3_nt: TGTGCCAGCAGTTACAAGGGGGACTCCGGGGAGCTGTTTTTT; cdr3_aa: CASSYKGDSGELFF
d_call: -; j_call: TRBJ2-1; v_call: TRBV6-5; clone_size: -; cdr3_length: 15; cdr3_nt: TGTGCCAGCAGTTACCCGAGTGCGGCTATGAATGAGCAGTTCTTC; cdr3_aa: CASSYPSAAMNEQFF
d_call: TRBD2; j_call: TRBJ2-7; v_call: TRBV4-1; clone_size: -; cdr3_length: 19; cdr3_nt: TGCGCCAGCAGCCGCGTGGGTATTAGCGGGGGGGCTGTGTCCTACGAGCAGTACTTC; cdr3_aa: CASSRVGISGGAVSYEQYF
d_call: TRBD1; j_call: TRBJ2-5; v_call: TRBV7-3; clone_size: few; cdr3_length: 14; cdr3_nt: TGTGCCAGCAGCTTGGGACCCAGGGGGGAGACCCAGTACTTC; cdr3_aa: CASSLGPRGETQYF
d_call: TRBD1; j_call: TRBJ2-7; v_call: TRBV11-2; clone_size: -; cdr3_length: 18; cdr3_nt: TGTGCCAGCAGCTCGTACCGGGACAGGGGACAAAGGGCCCTCGAGCAGTACTTC; cdr3_aa: CASSSYRDRGQRALEQYF
d_call: -; j_call: TRBJ2-3; v_call: TRBV10-3; clone_size: -; cdr3_length: 14; cdr3_nt: TGTGCCATCAGTGAGTTCAGGGGCACAGATACGCAGTATTTT; cdr3_aa: CAISEFRGTDTQYF
d_call: TRBD1; j_call: TRBJ2-1; v_call: TRBV9; clone_size: -; cdr3_length: 13; cdr3_nt: TGTGCCAGCAGCGCCCTGACAGGGAGCGAGCAGTTCTTC; cdr3_aa: CASSALTGSEQFF
d_call: -; j_call: TRBJ1-1; v_call: TRBV29-1; clone_size: -; cdr3_length: 14; cdr3_nt: TGCAGCGTTGCGAACTTGGGGGGGCAGGGTGAAGCTTTCTTT; cdr3_aa: CSVANLGGQGEAFF
d_call: -; j_call: TRBJ2-7; v_call: TRBV5-6; clone_size: -; cdr3_length: 14; cdr3_nt: TGTGCCAGCAGCATTGGGGCTTCCACCTACGAGCAGTACTTC; cdr3_aa: CASSIGASTYEQYF
d_call: -; j_call: TRBJ1-5; v_call: TRBV18; clone_size: -; cdr3_length: 14; cdr3_nt: TGTGCCAGCTCCAACCCTAACGCGGGACAGCCCCAGCATTTT; cdr3_aa: CASSNPNAGQPQHF
d_call: -; j_call: TRBJ2-1; v_call: TRBV11-2; clone_size: -; cdr3_length: 14; cdr3_nt: TGTGCCAGCAGCTTGGAGGGCCTCTACAATGAGCAGTTCTTC; cdr3_aa: CASSLEGLYNEQFF
d_call: -; j_call: TRBJ2-4; v_call: TRBV5-1; clone_size: -; cdr3_length: 16; cdr3_nt: TGCGCCAGCAGCACCCAGGGACTCGGAGCCAAAAACATTCAGTACTTC; cdr3_aa: CASSTQGLGAKNIQYF
d_call: TRBD1; j_call: TRBJ2-3; v_call: TRBV4-2; clone_size: few; cdr3_length: 16; cdr3_nt: TGTGCCAGCAGCCCAGGACAGGGGGCGGGCCTGGATACGCAGTATTTT; cdr3_aa: CASSPGQGAGLDTQYF
d_call: TRBD1; j_call: TRBJ2-1; v_call: TRBV18; clone_size: -; cdr3_length: 16; cdr3_nt: TGTGCCAGCTCACCCACCAGACTCGACAGGGGACATGAGCAGTTCTTC; cdr3_aa: CASSPTRLDRGHEQFF
d_call: -; j_call: TRBJ1-4; v_call: TRBV7-9; clone_size: -; cdr3_length: 16; cdr3_nt: TGTGCCAGCAGCTTAGGGACGCTAGCAACTAATGAAAAACTGTTTTTT; cdr3_aa: CASSLGTLATNEKLFF
d_call: TRBD1; j_call: TRBJ1-2; v_call: TRBV5-6; clone_size: -; cdr3_length: 15; cdr3_nt: TGTGCCAGCAGCTTGGCCGGGCAGGGGGCCAATGGCTACACCTTC; cdr3_aa: CASSLAGQGANGYTF
d_call: -; j_call: TRBJ2-7; v_call: TRBV5-4; clone_size: once; cdr3_length: 14; cdr3_nt: TGTGCCAGCAGCTTGGGTCCGCACTCCTACGAGCAGTACTTC; cdr3_aa: CASSLGPHSYEQYF
d_call: TRBD1; j_call: TRBJ2-7; v_call: TRBV5-4; clone_size: few; cdr3_length: 13; cdr3_nt: TGTGCCAGCAGCTTCCGGACAGGTAGCGAGCAGTACTTC; cdr3_aa: CASSFRTGSEQYF
d_call: TRBD2; j_call: TRBJ2-7; v_call: TRBV19; clone_size: -; cdr3_length: 15; cdr3_nt: TGTGCCAGTAGTCGGCTAGCGGAGGTCTCCTACGAGCAGTACTTC; cdr3_aa: CASSRLAEVSYEQYF
d_call: -; j_call: TRBJ1-2; v_call: TRBV5-5; clone_size: -; cdr3_length: 13; cdr3_nt: TGTGCCAGCAGCTTAGGAGGGGGCTATGGCTACACCTTC; cdr3_aa: CASSLGGGYGYTF
d_call: TRBD1; j_call: TRBJ2-1; v_call: TRBV7-8; clone_size: -; cdr3_length: 16; cdr3_nt: TGTGCCAGCAGCTTGGCGGACAGGGCTTCCTACAATGAGCAGTTCTTC; cdr3_aa: CASSLADRASYNEQFF
d_call: TRBD2; j_call: TRBJ2-5; v_call: TRBV10-3; clone_size: -; cdr3_length: 13; cdr3_nt: TGTGCCATCAGAGCGGGGGGGCTCGAGACCCAGTACTTC; cdr3_aa: CAIRAGGLETQYF
d_call: -; j_call: TRBJ2-1; v_call: TRBV4-3; clone_size: -; cdr3_length: 14; cdr3_nt: TGCGCCAGCAGCCTGCGGGATCGGAACAATGAGCAGTTCTTC; cdr3_aa: CASSLRDRNNEQFF
d_call: TRBD1; j_call: TRBJ1-5; v_call: TRBV6-6; clone_size: -; cdr3_length: 14; cdr3_nt: TGTGCCAGCAGTTCTGGACAGGGAGGTCAGCCCCAGCATTTT; cdr3_aa: CASSSGQGGQPQHF
d_call: TRBD1; j_call: TRBJ1-2; v_call: TRBV7-9; clone_size: -; cdr3_length: 13; cdr3_nt: TGTGCCGGCTATCCGGGACAGGATTATGGCTACACCTTC; cdr3_aa: CAGYPGQDYGYTF
d_call: TRBD1; j_call: TRBJ1-5; v_call: TRBV4-2; clone_size: once; cdr3_length: 16; cdr3_nt: TGTGCCAGCAGCCAAGCCCCGGGACAGGGGTCACAGCCCCAGCATTTT; cdr3_aa: CASSQAPGQGSQPQHF
d_call: TRBD1; j_call: TRBJ2-1; v_call: TRBV29-1; clone_size: -; cdr3_length: 14; cdr3_nt: TGCAGCGTGAAAACCGGGACAGGACAGAATGAGCAGTTCTTC; cdr3_aa: CSVKTGTGQNEQFF
d_call: -; j_call: TRBJ1-5; v_call: TRBV25-1; clone_size: -; cdr3_length: 13; cdr3_nt: TGTGCCAGCAGTGCGGCAGGGGATGCGCCCCAGCATTTT; cdr3_aa: CASSAAGDAPQHF
d_call: TRBD1; j_call: TRBJ1-3; v_call: TRBV14; clone_size: -; cdr3_length: 18; cdr3_nt: TGTGCCAGCAGCCAAGTCAGAGGACAGGTTCACTCTGGAAACACCATATATTTT; cdr3_aa: CASSQVRGQVHSGNTIYF
d_call: -; j_call: TRBJ1-2; v_call: TRBV19; clone_size: -; cdr3_length: 13; cdr3_nt: TGTGCCAGTACCCTCAGAGCTAACTATGGCTACACCTTC; cdr3_aa: CASTLRANYGYTF
d_call: -; j_call: TRBJ1-2; v_call: TRBV18; clone_size: -; cdr3_length: 12; cdr3_nt: TGTGCCAGCTCGAGGGACCTCTATGGCTACACCTTC; cdr3_aa: CASSRDLYGYTF
d_call: -; j_call: TRBJ1-4; v_call: TRBV4-2; clone_size: -; cdr3_length: 14; cdr3_nt: TGTGCCAGCAGCCCCTACAGGGAACGGGCGGCACTGTTTTTT; cdr3_aa: CASSPYRERAALFF
d_call: TRBD1; j_call: TRBJ2-7; v_call: TRBV6-6; clone_size: -; cdr3_length: 16; cdr3_nt: TGTGCCAGCAGTCAAGGGACAGGGGCCAATACCCACGAGCAGTACTTC; cdr3_aa: CASSQGTGANTHEQYF
d_call: -; j_call: TRBJ2-7; v_call: TRBV9; clone_size: -; cdr3_length: 15; cdr3_nt: TGTGCCAGCAGCGTAGACGACAGTGAATCCTACGAGCAGTACTTC; cdr3_aa: CASSVDDSESYEQYF
d_call: -; j_call: TRBJ2-7; v_call: TRBV5-6; clone_size: -; cdr3_length: 13; cdr3_nt: TGTGCCAGCGAAACAGGGACCTGGAGCGAGCAGTACTTC; cdr3_aa: CASETGTWSEQYF
d_call: TRBD2; j_call: TRBJ2-1; v_call: TRBV7-9; clone_size: -; cdr3_length: 15; cdr3_nt: TGTGCCAGCAGCCGAGGCGGGAGGGGAGGAAATGAGCAGTTCTTC; cdr3_aa: CASSRGGRGGNEQFF
d_call: TRBD2; j_call: TRBJ2-2; v_call: TRBV7-6; clone_size: -; cdr3_length: 14; cdr3_nt: TGTGCCAGCAGAGCGGGGGGTGCCACCGGGGAGCTGTTTTTT; cdr3_aa: CASRAGGATGELFF
d_call: TRBD1; j_call: TRBJ1-1; v_call: TRBV30; clone_size: -; cdr3_length: 12; cdr3_nt: TGTGCCTGGAACCACAGGGGCACTGAAGCTTTCTTT; cdr3_aa: CAWNHRGTEAFF
d_call: TRBD1; j_call: TRBJ2-7; v_call: TRBV10-2; clone_size: once; cdr3_length: 14; cdr3_nt: TGCGCCAGCTCCGTCGGGACAGGTCGCTACGAGCAGTACTTC; cdr3_aa: CASSVGTGRYEQYF
d_call: TRBD1; j_call: TRBJ1-6; v_call: TRBV2; clone_size: -; cdr3_length: 14; cdr3_nt: TGTGCCAGCATTTGGACAGGGGACAATTCACCCCTCCACTTT; cdr3_aa: CASIWTGDNSPLHF
d_call: -; j_call: TRBJ1-2; v_call: TRBV30; clone_size: few; cdr3_length: 11; cdr3_nt: TGTGCCTGGAGTGATATCTATGGCTACACCTTC; cdr3_aa: CAWSDIYGYTF
d_call: TRBD2; j_call: TRBJ2-1; v_call: TRBV4-2; clone_size: -; cdr3_length: 16; cdr3_nt: TGTGCCAGCAGCCAAGAAACACTAGCGGATTACAATGAGCAGTTCTTC; cdr3_aa: CASSQETLADYNEQFF
d_call: -; j_call: TRBJ2-1; v_call: TRBV4-3; clone_size: -; cdr3_length: 17; cdr3_nt: TGCGCCAGCAGCCAAGAAATCCTCGGTGATACCTACAATGAGCAGTTCTTC; cdr3_aa: CASSQEILGDTYNEQFF
d_call: -; j_call: TRBJ1-1; v_call: TRBV5-1; clone_size: -; cdr3_length: 15; cdr3_nt: TGCGCCAGCAGCCCGGGGGGGGAAGGGAACACTGAAGCTTTCTTT; cdr3_aa: CASSPGGEGNTEAFF